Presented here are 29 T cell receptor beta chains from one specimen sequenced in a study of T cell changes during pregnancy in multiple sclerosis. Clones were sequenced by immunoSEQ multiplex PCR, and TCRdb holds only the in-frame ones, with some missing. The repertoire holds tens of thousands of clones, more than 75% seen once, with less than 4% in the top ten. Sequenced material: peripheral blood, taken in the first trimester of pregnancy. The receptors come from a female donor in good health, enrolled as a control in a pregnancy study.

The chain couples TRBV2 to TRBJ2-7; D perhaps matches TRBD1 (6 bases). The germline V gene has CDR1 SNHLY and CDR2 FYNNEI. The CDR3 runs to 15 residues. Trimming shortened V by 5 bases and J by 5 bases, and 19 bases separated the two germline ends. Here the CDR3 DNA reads TGTGCCAGCAGTACTGGGACAAATATCGTCCACGAGCAGTACTTC. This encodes CASSTGTNIVHEQYF.

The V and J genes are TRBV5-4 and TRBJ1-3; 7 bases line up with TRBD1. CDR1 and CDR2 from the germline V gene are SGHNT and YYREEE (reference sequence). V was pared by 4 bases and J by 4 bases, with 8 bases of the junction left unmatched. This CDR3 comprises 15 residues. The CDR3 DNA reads TGTGCCAGCAGCCTTCGGACAGGAACAGGAAACACCATATATTTT. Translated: CASSLRTGTGNTIYF.

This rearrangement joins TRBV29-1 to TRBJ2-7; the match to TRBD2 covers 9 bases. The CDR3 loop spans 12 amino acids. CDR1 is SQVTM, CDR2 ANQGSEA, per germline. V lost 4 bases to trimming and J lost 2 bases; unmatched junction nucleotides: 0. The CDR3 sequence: CSVGGGAYEQYF. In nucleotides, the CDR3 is TGCAGCGTTGGCGGGGGGGCCTACGAGCAGTACTTC.

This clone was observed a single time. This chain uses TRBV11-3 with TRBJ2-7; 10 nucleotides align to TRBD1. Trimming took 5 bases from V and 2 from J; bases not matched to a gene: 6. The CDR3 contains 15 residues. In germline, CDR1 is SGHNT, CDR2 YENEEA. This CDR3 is CASSLGTGAAYEQYF. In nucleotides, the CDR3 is TGTGCCAGCAGCCTTGGGACAGGGGCCGCCTACGAGCAGTACTTC.

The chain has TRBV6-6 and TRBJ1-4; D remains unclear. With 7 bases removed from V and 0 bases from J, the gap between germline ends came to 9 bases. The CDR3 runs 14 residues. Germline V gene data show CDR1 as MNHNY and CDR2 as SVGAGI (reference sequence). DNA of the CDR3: TGTGCCAGCAAAAGGCGGGCAACTAATGAAAAACTGTTTTTT. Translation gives CASKRRATNEKLFF.

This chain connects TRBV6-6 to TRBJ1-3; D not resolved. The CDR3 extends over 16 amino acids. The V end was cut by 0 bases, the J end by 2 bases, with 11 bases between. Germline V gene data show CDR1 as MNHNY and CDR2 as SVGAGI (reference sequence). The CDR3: CASSYSTPKAGNTIYF. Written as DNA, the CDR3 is TGTGCCAGCAGTTACTCGACACCGAAAGCTGGAAACACCATATATTTT.

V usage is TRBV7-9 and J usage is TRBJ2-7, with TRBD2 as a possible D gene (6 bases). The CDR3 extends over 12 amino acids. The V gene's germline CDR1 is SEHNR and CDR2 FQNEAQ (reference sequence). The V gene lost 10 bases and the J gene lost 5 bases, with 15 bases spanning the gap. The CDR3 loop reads CATRGLGDEQYF. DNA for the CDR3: TGTGCCACCCGGGGGTTGGGGGACGAGCAGTACTTC.

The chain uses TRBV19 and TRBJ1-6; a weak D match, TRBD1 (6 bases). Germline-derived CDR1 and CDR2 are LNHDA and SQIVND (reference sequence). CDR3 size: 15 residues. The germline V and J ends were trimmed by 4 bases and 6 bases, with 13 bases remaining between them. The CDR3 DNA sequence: TGTGCCAGTAGTACCTTACAGGGTACTAATTCACCCCTCCACTTT. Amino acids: CASSTLQGTNSPLHF.

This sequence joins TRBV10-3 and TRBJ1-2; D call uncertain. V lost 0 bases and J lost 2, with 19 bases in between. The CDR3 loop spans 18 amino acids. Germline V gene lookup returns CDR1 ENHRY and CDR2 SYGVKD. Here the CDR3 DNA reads TGTGCCATCAGTGAGTCGATGCGTCGACAAAGAGCAAACTATGGCTACACCTTC. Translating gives CAISESMRRQRANYGYTF.

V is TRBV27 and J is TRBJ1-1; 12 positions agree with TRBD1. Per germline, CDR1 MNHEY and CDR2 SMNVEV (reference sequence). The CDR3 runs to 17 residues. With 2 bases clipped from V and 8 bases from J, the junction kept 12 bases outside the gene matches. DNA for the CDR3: TGTGCCAGCAGTTTAAACCGGGACAGGGGGCTAGGACGCGAAGCTTTCTTT. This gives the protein CASSLNRDRGLGREAFF.

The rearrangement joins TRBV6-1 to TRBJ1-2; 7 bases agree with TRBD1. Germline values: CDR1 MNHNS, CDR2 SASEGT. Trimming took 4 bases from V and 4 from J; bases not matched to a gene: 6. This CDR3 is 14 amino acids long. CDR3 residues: CASSGPGQTYGYTF. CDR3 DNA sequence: TGTGCCAGCAGTGGGCCGGGACAGACCTATGGCTACACCTTC.

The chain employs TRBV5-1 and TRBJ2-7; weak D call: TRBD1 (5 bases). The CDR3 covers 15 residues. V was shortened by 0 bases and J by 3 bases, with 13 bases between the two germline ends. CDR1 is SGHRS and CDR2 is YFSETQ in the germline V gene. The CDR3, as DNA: TGCGCCAGCAGCTTGGGCCTAGGAACAGGCTACGAGCAGTACTTC. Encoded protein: CASSLGLGTGYEQYF.

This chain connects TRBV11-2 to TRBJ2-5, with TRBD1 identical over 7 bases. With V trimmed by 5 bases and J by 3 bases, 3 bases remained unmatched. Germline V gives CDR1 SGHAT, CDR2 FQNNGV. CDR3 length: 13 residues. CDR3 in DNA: TGTGCCAGCAGCCGAGACAGGGAAGAGACCCAGTACTTC. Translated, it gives CASSRDREETQYF.

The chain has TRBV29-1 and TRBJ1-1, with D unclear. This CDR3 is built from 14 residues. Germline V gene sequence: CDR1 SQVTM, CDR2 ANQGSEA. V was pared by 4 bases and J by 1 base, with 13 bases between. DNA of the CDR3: TGCAGCGTTGGGGGAGGTGATTCGAACACTGAAGCTTTCTTT. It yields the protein CSVGGGDSNTEAFF.

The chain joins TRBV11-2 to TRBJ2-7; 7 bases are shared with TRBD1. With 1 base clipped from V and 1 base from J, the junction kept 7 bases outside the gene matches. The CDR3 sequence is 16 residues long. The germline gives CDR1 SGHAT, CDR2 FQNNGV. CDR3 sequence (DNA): TGTGCCAGCAGCTTAGGTGCCGGGACAGAGTCCTACGAGCAGTACTTC. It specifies CASSLGAGTESYEQYF.

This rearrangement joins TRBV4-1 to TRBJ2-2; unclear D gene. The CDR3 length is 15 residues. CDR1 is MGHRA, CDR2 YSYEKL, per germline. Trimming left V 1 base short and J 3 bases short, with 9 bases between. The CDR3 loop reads CASSQVPGYTGELFF. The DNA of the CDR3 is TGCGCCAGCAGCCAAGTTCCCGGGTACACCGGGGAGCTGTTTTTT.

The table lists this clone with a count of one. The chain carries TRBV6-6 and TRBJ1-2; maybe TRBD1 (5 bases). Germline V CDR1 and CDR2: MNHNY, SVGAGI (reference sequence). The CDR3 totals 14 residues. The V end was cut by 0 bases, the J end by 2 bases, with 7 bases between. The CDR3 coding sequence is TGTGCCAGCAGTTACTCTTCAGGGAACTATGGCTACACCTTC. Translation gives CASSYSSGNYGYTF.

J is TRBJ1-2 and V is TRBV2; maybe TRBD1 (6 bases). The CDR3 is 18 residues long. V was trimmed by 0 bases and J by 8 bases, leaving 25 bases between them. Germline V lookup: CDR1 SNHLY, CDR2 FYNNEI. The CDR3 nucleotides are TGTGCCAGCAGTGAAGCGCTTCTGGGGGGGAACAGGGATGTGGGCTACACCTTC. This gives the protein CASSEALLGGNRDVGYTF.

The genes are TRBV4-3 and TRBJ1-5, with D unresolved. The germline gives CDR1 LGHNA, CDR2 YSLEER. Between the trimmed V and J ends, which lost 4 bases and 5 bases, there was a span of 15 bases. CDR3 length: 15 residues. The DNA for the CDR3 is TGCGCCAGCAGCCTGATCAGATCTCACGATCAGCCCCAGCATTTT. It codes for CASSLIRSHDQPQHF.

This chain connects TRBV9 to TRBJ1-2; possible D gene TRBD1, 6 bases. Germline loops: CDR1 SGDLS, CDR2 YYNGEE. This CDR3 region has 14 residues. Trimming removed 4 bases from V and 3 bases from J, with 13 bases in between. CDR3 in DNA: TGTGCCAGCAGCCGGGACACCAACTACTATGGCTACACCTTC. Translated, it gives CASSRDTNYYGYTF.

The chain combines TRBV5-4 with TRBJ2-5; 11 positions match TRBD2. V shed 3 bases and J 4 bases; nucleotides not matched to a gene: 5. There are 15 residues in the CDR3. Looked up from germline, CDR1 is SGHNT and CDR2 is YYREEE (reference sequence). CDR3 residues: CASSSLAGEGETQYF. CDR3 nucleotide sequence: TGTGCCAGCAGCTCACTAGCGGGAGAAGGAGAGACCCAGTACTTC.

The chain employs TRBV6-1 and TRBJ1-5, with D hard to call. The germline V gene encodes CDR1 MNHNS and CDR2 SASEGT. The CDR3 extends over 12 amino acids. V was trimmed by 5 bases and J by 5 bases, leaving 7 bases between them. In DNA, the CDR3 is TGTGCCAGCAGTCCCGGGGATCAGCCCCAGCATTTT. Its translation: CASSPGDQPQHF.

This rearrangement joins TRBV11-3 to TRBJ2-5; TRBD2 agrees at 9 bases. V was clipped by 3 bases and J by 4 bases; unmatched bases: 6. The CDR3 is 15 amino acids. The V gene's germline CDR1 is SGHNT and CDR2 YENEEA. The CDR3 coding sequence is TGTGCCAGCAGCTTTGAGGCGGGAGGGCGAGAGACCCAGTACTTC. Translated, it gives CASSFEAGGRETQYF.

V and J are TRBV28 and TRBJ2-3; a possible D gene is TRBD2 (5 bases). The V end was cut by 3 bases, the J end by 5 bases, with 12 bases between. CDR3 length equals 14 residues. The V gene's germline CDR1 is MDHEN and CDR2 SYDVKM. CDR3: CASSFSLGGDTQYF. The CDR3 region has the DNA TGTGCCAGCAGTTTCTCCCTCGGAGGAGATACGCAGTATTTT.

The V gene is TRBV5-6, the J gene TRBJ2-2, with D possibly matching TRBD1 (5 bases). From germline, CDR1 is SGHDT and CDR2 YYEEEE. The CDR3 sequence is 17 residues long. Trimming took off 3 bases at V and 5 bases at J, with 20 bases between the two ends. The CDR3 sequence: CASSYLSDSLGTGELFF. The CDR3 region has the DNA TGTGCCAGCAGCTACTTATCAGACAGTTTAGGGACCGGGGAGCTGTTTTTT. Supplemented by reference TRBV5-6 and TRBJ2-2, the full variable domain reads DAGVTQSPTHLIKTRGQQVTLRCSPKSGHDTVSWYQQALGQGPQFIFQYYEEEERQRGNFPDRFSGHQFPNYSSELNVNALLLGDSALYLCASSYLSDSLGTGELFFGEGSRLTVL.

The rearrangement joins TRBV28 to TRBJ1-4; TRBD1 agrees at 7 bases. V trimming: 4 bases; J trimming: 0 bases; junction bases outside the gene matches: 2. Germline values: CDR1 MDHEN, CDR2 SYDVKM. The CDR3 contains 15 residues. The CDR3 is CASSSGGTTNEKLFF. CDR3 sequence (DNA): TGTGCCAGCAGTTCAGGGGGAACAACTAATGAAAAACTGTTTTTT.

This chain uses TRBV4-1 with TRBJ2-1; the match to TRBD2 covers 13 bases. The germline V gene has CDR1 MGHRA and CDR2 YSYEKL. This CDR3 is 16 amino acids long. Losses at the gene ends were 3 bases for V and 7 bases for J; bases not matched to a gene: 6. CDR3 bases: TGCGCCAGCAGCCATTATACTAGCGGGGGGGCGAATGAGCAGTTCTTC. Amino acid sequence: CASSHYTSGGANEQFF.

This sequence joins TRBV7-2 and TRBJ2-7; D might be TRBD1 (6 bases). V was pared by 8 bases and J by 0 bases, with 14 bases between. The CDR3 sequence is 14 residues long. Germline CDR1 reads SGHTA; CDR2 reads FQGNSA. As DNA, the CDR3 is TGTGCCAGCCTCGGACAGCCTAGCTCCTACGAGCAGTACTTC. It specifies CASLGQPSSYEQYF.

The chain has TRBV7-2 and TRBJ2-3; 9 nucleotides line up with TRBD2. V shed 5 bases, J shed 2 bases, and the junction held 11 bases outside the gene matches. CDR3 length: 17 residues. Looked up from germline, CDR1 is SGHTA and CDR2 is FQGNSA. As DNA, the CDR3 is TGTGCCAGCAGCCCCCAAGGAGCGGGAGGTATCACAGATACGCAGTATTTT. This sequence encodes CASSPQGAGGITDTQYF. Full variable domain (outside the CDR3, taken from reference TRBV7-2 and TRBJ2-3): GAGVSQSPSNKVTEKGKDVELRCDPISGHTALYWYRQSLGQGLEFLIYFQGNSAPDKSGLPSDRFSAERTGGSVSTLTIQRTQQEDSAVYLCASSPQGAGGITDTQYFGPGTRLTVL.